The rows below give T cell receptor beta chains drawn from one sample of a study of blood T cells in healthy people across ages. TCRdb re-called the 5' RACE reads with MiXCR, one entry per CDR3 protein. Here the sample spans just over 1 million distinct CDR3 sequences, more than 35% being singletons. Material: blood. These receptors all come from a woman in her sixties in good health. Both conserved end residues are part of each CDR3. A D gene is named only where the DNA matches it firmly. Some rows mark clone size as missing; the rest say once, few, many or name a class of expanded clone.

d_call: .
v_call: TRBV27
j_call: TRBJ2-7
clone_size: .
cdr3_length: 13
cdr3_nt: TGTGCCAGCAGCAGTGCTTTTTCCTACGAGCAGTACTTC
cdr3_aa: CASSSAFSYEQYF

d_call: .
v_call: TRBV11-2
j_call: TRBJ2-7
clone_size: .
cdr3_length: 14
cdr3_nt: TGTGCCAGCAGCTGGAAGGGACGGGCTTCAGAGCAGTACTTC
cdr3_aa: CASSWKGRASEQYF

d_call: TRBD2
v_call: TRBV5-1
j_call: TRBJ2-7
clone_size: .
cdr3_length: 17
cdr3_nt: TGCGCCAGCAGCTTGGGGACTAGCGGGATTGGGTACAATGAGCAGTACTTC
cdr3_aa: CASSLGTSGIGYNEQYF

d_call: TRBD2
v_call: TRBV5-1
j_call: TRBJ2-1
clone_size: few
cdr3_length: 20
cdr3_nt: TGCGCCAGCAGCTGGATGGGACTAGCGGGAGGGATGGAAACCTACAATGAGCAGTTCTTC
cdr3_aa: CASSWMGLAGGMETYNEQFF

d_call: .
v_call: TRBV11-2
j_call: TRBJ2-1
clone_size: .
cdr3_length: 11
cdr3_nt: TGTGCCAGCGCAACCAACAATGAGCAGTTCTTC
cdr3_aa: CASATNNEQFF

d_call: .
v_call: TRBV4-1
j_call: TRBJ2-4
clone_size: .
cdr3_length: 13
cdr3_nt: TGCGCCAGCAGCCAAGAAGGGACGGGCCCCCAGTACTTC
cdr3_aa: CASSQEGTGPQYF

d_call: .
v_call: TRBV3-1
j_call: TRBJ2-7
clone_size: .
cdr3_length: 15
cdr3_nt: TGTGCCAGCAGCCAAGATAGTTTGGTCTCCTACGAGCAGTACTTC
cdr3_aa: CASSQDSLVSYEQYF

d_call: TRBD2
v_call: TRBV10-2
j_call: TRBJ2-5
clone_size: .
cdr3_length: 14
cdr3_nt: TGCGCCAGCAGTGGGACTAGCGGGAGACAGACCCAGTACTTC
cdr3_aa: CASSGTSGRQTQYF

d_call: TRBD1
v_call: TRBV10-1
j_call: TRBJ2-1
clone_size: few
cdr3_length: 15
cdr3_nt: TGCGCCAGCAGTGAGGGGACAGGGCCCTACAATGAGCAGTTCTTC
cdr3_aa: CASSEGTGPYNEQFF

d_call: .
v_call: TRBV9
j_call: TRBJ2-5
clone_size: .
cdr3_length: 16
cdr3_nt: TGTGCCAGCAGCGTAGGACCACGGGCGGATCAAGAGACCCAGTACTTC
cdr3_aa: CASSVGPRADQETQYF

d_call: TRBD2
v_call: TRBV6-5
j_call: TRBJ2-3
clone_size: .
cdr3_length: 15
cdr3_nt: TGTGCCAGCGGCATGGGGGGAGGGCCAACAGATACGCAGTATTTT
cdr3_aa: CASGMGGGPTDTQYF

d_call: .
v_call: TRBV3-1
j_call: TRBJ2-5
clone_size: .
cdr3_length: 14
cdr3_nt: TGTGCCAGCAGCTTCGAGACTAGAACAGGGACCCAGTACTTC
cdr3_aa: CASSFETRTGTQYF

d_call: TRBD1
v_call: TRBV2
j_call: TRBJ2-5
clone_size: .
cdr3_length: 14
cdr3_nt: TGTGCCAGCACTTGGGACAGGGGTTCGGAGACCCAGTACTTC
cdr3_aa: CASTWDRGSETQYF

d_call: .
v_call: TRBV7-3
j_call: TRBJ2-6
clone_size: .
cdr3_length: 15
cdr3_nt: TGTGCCAGCAGCTTAAGGGCAGGCGGGGCCAACGTCCTGACTTTC
cdr3_aa: CASSLRAGGANVLTF

d_call: TRBD2
v_call: TRBV3-1
j_call: TRBJ2-5
clone_size: .
cdr3_length: 16
cdr3_nt: TGTGCCAGCAGCCAAGTCCTTAGCGGGGCGGGAGGGACCCAGTACTTC
cdr3_aa: CASSQVLSGAGGTQYF